These 27 T cell receptor beta chains were all obtained from the same sample, sequenced in a study of CD8 T cells in Susac syndrome. RNA amounts of roughly 0.5 to 1 ug underwent reverse transcription with random hexamers. In TCRdb, the immunoSEQ multiplex PCR reads were re-called with MiXCR into one record per CDR3 protein. The sample holds a few hundred thousand distinct CDR3 sequences, approximately 85% seen once. The sample taken for sequencing was CD8+ T cells from PBMCs. The receptors originated from a human donor with multiple sclerosis.

The chain couples TRBV27 to TRBJ2-1; 10 bases agree with TRBD1. J was trimmed by 4 bases and V by 3 bases; bases with no gene match: 9. Germline CDR1 is MNHEY and CDR2 is SMNVEV (reference sequence). This CDR3 has 17 residues. The CDR3 DNA follows: TGTGCCAGCAGTTTTGGATCCGGGACAGGGGCATACAATGAGCAGTTCTTC. Translating gives CASSFGSGTGAYNEQFF.

V and J are TRBV11-2 and TRBJ1-1, with no clear D. The germline gives CDR1 SGHAT, CDR2 FQNNGV. The length of the CDR3 is 14 residues. Trimming took 0 bases from V and 1 from J, leaving 6 bases between them. The CDR3 is CASSLEASNTEAFF. The CDR3, as DNA: TGTGCCAGCAGCTTAGAAGCATCGAACACTGAAGCTTTCTTT.

This chain connects TRBV9 to TRBJ1-1, with TRBD1 matching 9 bases. Germline V CDR1 and CDR2: SGDLS, YYNGEE. CDR3 size: 19 residues. V was pared by 4 bases and J by 0 bases, with 16 bases of the junction left unmatched. The CDR3 bases are TGTGCCAGCAGCCTGTTCGGACAGGGGCCCTCTCAGATGAACACTGAAGCTTTCTTT. It yields the protein CASSLFGQGPSQMNTEAFF.

The chain links TRBV10-2 to TRBJ1-3; no reliable D call. There are 11 residues in the CDR3. Germline V gene lookup returns CDR1 WSHSY and CDR2 SAAADI. Deletions cut 8 bases from V and 0 bases from J, with 2 bases between. CDR3 amino acids: CASLSGNTIYF. Written as DNA, the CDR3 is TGCGCCAGCCTCTCTGGAAACACCATATATTTT.

The CDR3 DNA is TGCGCCAGCAGCCAAGTGGGGGAGAATACTGAAGCTTTCTTT. Residues: CASSQVGENTEAFF. The chain recombines TRBV4-1 with TRBJ1-1, with D perhaps TRBD1 (5 bases). The V and J ends lost 1 base and 5 bases respectively, with 11 bases between them. The CDR3 extends over 14 amino acids. Germline CDR1 MGHRA, CDR2 YSYEKL.

The CDR3 nucleotides read TGTGCCAGCAGCTTGAACAGCCCCTACGAGCAGTACTTC. Translating it yields CASSLNSPYEQYF. The V gene is TRBV5-6, the J gene TRBJ2-7; no definite D call. This CDR3 is 13 amino acids long. Germline V gene lookup returns CDR1 SGHDT and CDR2 YYEEEE. Trimming stripped 1 base from V and 2 bases from J, with 7 bases between.

The chain combines TRBV4-3 with TRBJ1-5, with TRBD1 matching 7 bases. The CDR3 runs 15 residues. Per germline, CDR1 LGHNA and CDR2 YSLEER. The junction had 8 bases not matched to a gene; V was cut back by 2 bases and J by 7 bases. Here the CDR3 reads CASSQYAGGNQPQHF. The CDR3 DNA reads TGCGCCAGCAGCCAATACGCAGGGGGAAACCAGCCCCAGCATTTT.

The gene calls are TRBV10-1 and TRBJ2-7; 8 positions agree with TRBD1. Trimming at V came to 7 bases and at J to 3 bases, leaving 8 bases not matched to a gene. This CDR3 has 14 residues. Germline CDR1 reads WNHNN; CDR2 reads SYGVQD (reference sequence). In nucleotides, the CDR3 is TGCGCCAGCATTAGACAGGGGCCGGTCTACGAGCAGTACTTC. Amino acid sequence: CASIRQGPVYEQYF.

The rearrangement joins TRBV20-1 to TRBJ2-7; 9 nucleotides line up with TRBD2. CDR3 size: 17 residues. Germline V gene lookup returns CDR1 DFQATT and CDR2 SNEGSKA (reference sequence). The J segment lost 3 bases and the V segment lost 0 bases, leaving 12 bases of the junction unmatched. The CDR3 spells CSARDRLGLADYYEQYF. The CDR3 region has the DNA TGCAGTGCTAGAGACAGGCTGGGACTAGCCGATTACTACGAGCAGTACTTC.

The genes are TRBV10-2 and TRBJ1-5; TRBD1 might be the D (6 bases). CDR1 and CDR2 from the germline V gene are WSHSY and SAAADI. Trimming shortened V by 3 bases and J by 4 bases, and 13 bases separated the two germline ends. The CDR3 is made up of 15 amino acids. CDR3 sequence reads: CASSEYRESNQPQHF. CDR3 sequence (DNA): TGCGCCAGCAGTGAATACAGGGAATCTAATCAGCCCCAGCATTTT.

The chain has TRBV29-1 and TRBJ1-2; D is possibly TRBD1 (5 bases). V dropped 1 base and J dropped 3 bases, with 9 bases sitting between them. The CDR3 sequence is 13 residues long. The germline CDR1 and CDR2 sequences are SQVTM and ANQGSEA. The CDR3 DNA reads TGCAGCGTTGAAGGAGGGACCGACTATGGCTACACCTTC. Protein: CSVEGGTDYGYTF.

The rearrangement uses TRBV6-2 or TRBV6-3 and TRBJ2-7; 8 nucleotides match TRBD1. The CDR3 contains 15 residues. Germline values: CDR1 MNHEY, CDR2 SVGEGT. J gave up 2 bases and V 1 base, and 4 bases lay outside the gene matches. This chain's CDR3 is CASSYYRDRTYEQYF. CDR3 nucleotides: TGTGCCAGCAGTTACTACCGGGACAGGACCTACGAGCAGTACTTC.

This sequence joins TRBV20-1 and TRBJ2-1; 8 nucleotides match TRBD2. Germline V gives CDR1 DFQATT, CDR2 SNEGSKA (reference sequence). The CDR3 length is 16 residues. V was pared by 1 base and J by 0 bases, with 5 bases of the junction left unmatched. This CDR3 is CSARVLSGSSYNEQFF. The CDR3 nucleotides are TGCAGTGCTAGAGTCCTAAGCGGGAGCTCCTACAATGAGCAGTTCTTC.

The gene calls are TRBV4-1 and TRBJ2-1; D perhaps matches TRBD2 (6 bases). Germline V gene data show CDR1 as MGHRA and CDR2 as YSYEKL. The CDR3 has 15 residues. V dropped 0 bases and J dropped 6 bases, with 12 bases sitting between them. The CDR3 DNA reads as TGCGCCAGCAGCCAAGATTACGGGAGTAGCAATGAGCAGTTCTTC. Translated: CASSQDYGSSNEQFF.

The rearrangement uses TRBV14 and TRBJ2-5; D unclear. In germline, CDR1 is SGHDN, CDR2 FVKESK. V lost 0 bases, J lost 10 bases, and 9 bases lay in between. This CDR3 region has 12 residues. In nucleotides, the CDR3 is TGTGCCAGCAGCCAAGACGGTGTAGGCCAGTACTTC. Protein product: CASSQDGVGQYF.

The chain is built from TRBV4-3 and TRBJ1-1, with D hard to call. The CDR3 is 18 residues long. The germline gives CDR1 LGHNA, CDR2 YSLEER. Trimming cost V 0 bases and J 0 bases, with 17 bases left between them. The CDR3: CASSQDPGPVWMNTEAFF. The CDR3 DNA reads TGCGCCAGCAGCCAAGATCCGGGTCCGGTCTGGATGAACACTGAAGCTTTCTTT.

The chain couples TRBV24-1 to TRBJ2-1; D is unclear. This CDR3 contains 11 residues. CDR1 KGHDR and CDR2 SFDVKD come from the germline V gene. The ends were cut back, 1 base at V and 14 bases at J, with 8 bases in the middle. The CDR3 coding sequence is TGTGCCACCAGTGATTTTTTAGTTAAGTTCTTC. Protein product: CATSDFLVKFF.

This clonotype has just one count. The J gene is TRBJ2-3, the V gene TRBV15, with 7 bases aligning to TRBD2. Germline V gene lookup returns CDR1 LNHNV and CDR2 YYDKDF (reference sequence). Losses at the gene ends were 3 bases for V and 5 bases for J; bases not matched to a gene: 2. CDR3 length: 13 amino acids. The CDR3 DNA follows: TGTGCCACCAGCAGGCGGGAGCTAGATACGCAGTATTTT. It codes for CATSRRELDTQYF.

This clonotype has just one count. The V call is TRBV11-2, the J call TRBJ2-7; TRBD1 matches 9 bases. The ends lost 6 bases at V and 3 bases at J; junction bases unmatched: 3. This CDR3 spans 13 amino acids. Germline V gene sequence: CDR1 SGHAT, CDR2 FQNNGV. CDR3 sequence reads: CASRWDRDYEQYF. The DNA for the CDR3 is TGTGCCAGCAGGTGGGACAGGGACTACGAGCAGTACTTC.

The chain uses TRBV28 and TRBJ2-1, with 7 bases matching TRBD2. Trimming cost V 6 bases and J 3 bases; bases outside gene matches: 20. CDR3 size: 19 residues. CDR1 is MDHEN, CDR2 SYDVKM, per germline. The CDR3 region is CASSASPSGGRILYNEQFF. For the CDR3, the DNA is TGTGCCAGCAGCGCCTCACCGAGTGGCGGGAGAATTCTCTACAATGAGCAGTTCTTC.

This clonotype was detected once. V is TRBV25-1 and J is TRBJ1-1; D possibly corresponds to TRBD1 (6 bases). Between the trimmed V and J ends, which lost 3 bases and 1 base, there was a span of 12 bases. The CDR3 length is 15 residues. Germline V CDR1 and CDR2: MGHDK, SYGVNS. In nucleotides, the CDR3 is TGTGCCAGCAGTGATCTAGGACAGCCGAACACTGAAGCTTTCTTT. Translation gives CASSDLGQPNTEAFF.

This clonotype was seen just once. The V call is TRBV6-5, the J call TRBJ1-5, with a possible D match to TRBD1 (5 bases). This CDR3 comprises 15 residues. Germline CDR1 and CDR2: MNHEY and SVGAGI. V lost 2 bases to trimming and J lost 6 bases, with 14 bases between them. The DNA of the CDR3 is TGTGCCAGCAGTTACCATTGGGGCGGGGGTCAGCCCCAGCATTTT. Its translation is CASSYHWGGGQPQHF.

This clonotype occurred once. The V call is TRBV3-1, the J call TRBJ2-5; 13 positions agree with TRBD2. From germline, CDR1 is LGHDT and CDR2 YNNKEL (reference sequence). J was trimmed by 5 bases and V by 5 bases; bases with no gene match: 20. The CDR3 extends over 20 amino acids. CDR3 sequence reads: CASSDKLTWTSGSGMETQYF. The CDR3 coding sequence is TGTGCCAGCAGCGATAAACTTACCTGGACTAGCGGGAGCGGTATGGAGACCCAGTACTTC.

This sequence joins TRBV28 and TRBJ2-7, with D perhaps TRBD2 (5 bases). The CDR3 consists of 13 residues. The germline gives CDR1 MDHEN, CDR2 SYDVKM. The V end was cut by 5 bases, the J end by 2 bases, with 10 bases between. The CDR3 nucleotides read TGTGCCAGCAGTATCGGGGATACCTACGAGCAGTACTTC. It encodes CASSIGDTYEQYF.

The chain recombines TRBV4-3 with TRBJ1-2, with D unresolved. This CDR3 region has 18 residues. V lost 0 bases, J lost 3 bases, and 20 bases lay in between. Germline CDR1 is LGHNA and CDR2 is YSLEER. This CDR3 is CASSQENVFAPSDYGYTF. The CDR3 bases are TGCGCCAGCAGCCAAGAAAACGTTTTCGCCCCCTCCGACTATGGCTACACCTTC.

This clonotype was seen a handful of times. This chain joins TRBV19 and TRBJ2-2, with 12 bases that match TRBD2. The length of the CDR3 is 17 residues. The J segment lost 0 bases and the V segment lost 4 bases, leaving 3 bases of the junction unmatched. Germline V gene lookup returns CDR1 LNHDA and CDR2 SQIVND (reference sequence). The chain's CDR3 is CASSTGLAGPNTGELFF. In DNA form, the CDR3 reads TGTGCCAGTAGTACCGGACTAGCGGGGCCGAACACCGGGGAGCTGTTTTTT.

This clonotype has a single count. The V and J genes are TRBV4-2 and TRBJ1-1, with TRBD1 as a possible D gene (5 bases). V gave up 7 bases and J gave up 5 bases, with 11 bases separating them. The CDR3 is 12 amino acids. Germline V gene lookup returns CDR1 LGHNA and CDR2 YNFKEQ. Here the CDR3 DNA reads TGTGCCAGCACAAGAGAGGGGACTGAAGCTTTCTTT. This encodes CASTREGTEAFF.